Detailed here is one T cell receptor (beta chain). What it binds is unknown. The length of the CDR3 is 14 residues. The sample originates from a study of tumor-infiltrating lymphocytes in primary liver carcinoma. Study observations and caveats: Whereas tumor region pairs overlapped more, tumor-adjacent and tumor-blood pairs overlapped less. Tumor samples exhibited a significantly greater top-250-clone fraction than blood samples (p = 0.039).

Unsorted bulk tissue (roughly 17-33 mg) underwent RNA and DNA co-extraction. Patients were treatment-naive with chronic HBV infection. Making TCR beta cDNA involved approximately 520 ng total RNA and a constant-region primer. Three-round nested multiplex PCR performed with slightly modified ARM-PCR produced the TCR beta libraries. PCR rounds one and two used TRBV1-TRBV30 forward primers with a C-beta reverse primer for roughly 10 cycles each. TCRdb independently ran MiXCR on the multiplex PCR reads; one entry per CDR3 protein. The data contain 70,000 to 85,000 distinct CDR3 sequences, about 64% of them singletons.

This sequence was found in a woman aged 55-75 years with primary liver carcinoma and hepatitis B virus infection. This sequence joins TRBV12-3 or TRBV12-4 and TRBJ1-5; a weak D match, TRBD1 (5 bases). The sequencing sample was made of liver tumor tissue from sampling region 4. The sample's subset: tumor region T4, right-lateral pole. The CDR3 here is CISSLGQIGRPQHF. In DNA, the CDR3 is TGTATCAGCAGCCTCGGACAAATCGGGAGGCCCCAGCATTTT.